The clone carrying this TCR beta chain came up many times. The sample belongs to a study of human T cells and chemical hapten exposure. Overall study: Subjects had 2% DPC placed on 2 cm by 2 cm of upper inner arm skin for sensitization. Patch tests applied 0.01% DPC to the upper back and were scored after 6 days. Chiefly female patients presented with alopecia areata, totalis or universalis.

The time point denotes: patch test 2, 6 weeks after DPC sensitization. Treatment specified: therapeutic diphenylcyclopropenone sensitization with weekly scalp DPC. MiXCR was run by TCRdb on the RACE reads, yielding one entry per CDR3 protein. This sample has fewer than 90,000 distinct CDR3 sequences, with 6% to 8.5% found just once. Trimming took 0 bases from V and 4 from J; bases not matched to a gene: 7. Per germline, CDR1 LGHNA and CDR2 YNFKEQ. The CDR3 sequence is 16 residues long. This chain links TRBV4-2 with TRBJ1-2; 8 bases fit TRBD1. This TCR came from a woman between 25 and 40 years old with alopecia areata. Some clones in this sample may be carry-over from other donors' samples. The starting material was whole blood, obtained in connection with sensitization to the hapten diphenylcyclopropenone (DPC). The CDR3 loop is CASSQDAGQGGYGYTF. The CDR3 DNA follows: TGTGCCAGCAGCCAAGACGCTGGACAGGGAGGCTATGGCTACACCTTC.